This T cell receptor (beta chain) stems from a study of CD4 T cells in relation to SARS-CoV-2 and coronaviruses. Clones were read by immunoSEQ multiplex PCR, and TCRdb kept only the in-frame ones, dropping some. The data hold about 30,000 clones, with about 80% observed a single time. Trimming left V 6 bases short and J 1 base short, with 10 bases between. Germline V gene data show CDR1 as SQVTM and CDR2 as ANQGSEA. The CDR3 extends over 14 amino acids. Concerning this clone itself: Its antigen is unidentified.

The unexposed donors gave CD4+ T cells in about 2011-2019, prior to COVID-19. CD4+ T cells were isolated from the cells after more than nine days of culture. This clonotype originated in a human donor in good health. The rearrangement links TRBV29-1 to TRBJ2-6; maybe TRBD1 (5 bases). Sequencing was performed on CD4+ T cells from PBMCs, cultured in vitro. The CDR3 loop reads CSVTAGSGANVLTF. CDR3 DNA sequence: TGCAGCGTAACCGCAGGGTCTGGGGCCAACGTCCTGACTTTC. Using reference TRBV29-1 and TRBJ2-6 for the parts outside the CDR3, the full variable domain is SAVISQKPSRDICQRGTSLTIQCQVDSQVTMMFWYRQQPGQSLTLIATANQGSEATYESGFVIDKFPISRPNLTFSTLTVSNMSPEDSSIYLCSVTAGSGANVLTFGAGSRLTVL.